The 25 T cell receptor beta chains listed next were all sequenced from one sample in a study of cytomegalovirus exposure and HLA in healthy donors. PCR amplification relied on 60 Vbeta primers (plus 13 Jbeta primers). Some clones are missing from TCRdb's copy, which holds only in-frame ones; the method was immunoSEQ multiplex PCR. The profile shows about 51,000 clones, roughly four fifths of them singletons. Specimen: PBMCs. These receptors were obtained from a boy under 18 in good health and CMV-seropositive.

A remark on this clone: At one end the junction does not follow the germline gene, possibly because of a read error. This chain connects TRBV7-9 to TRBJ2-3; D perhaps matches TRBD2 (5 bases). The germline V gene encodes CDR1 SEHNR and CDR2 FQNEAQ (reference sequence). The CDR3 contains 12 residues. The chain's CDR3 is CASSLEVSETNF. The CDR3, as DNA: TGTGCCAGCAGCTTAGAAGTTAGCGAGACGAATTTT.

The chain links TRBV19 to TRBJ1-5, with 7 bases fitting TRBD1. J lost 3 bases, V lost 5 bases, and 4 bases had no gene match. CDR3 length: 14 amino acids. The germline gives CDR1 LNHDA, CDR2 SQIVND (reference sequence). CDR3 sequence reads: CASSLTGYNQPQHF. DNA for the CDR3: TGTGCCAGTAGTTTGACAGGGTACAATCAGCCCCAGCATTTT. Combining the CDR3 with reference TRBV19 and TRBJ1-5 gives the whole variable domain DGGITQSPKYLFRKEGQNVTLSCEQNLNHDAMYWYRQDPGQGLRLIYYSQIVNDFQKGDIAEGYSVSREKKESFPLTVTSAQKNPTAFYLCASSLTGYNQPQHFGDGTRLSIL.

This chain connects TRBV6-5 to TRBJ1-1; 12 bases fit TRBD1. Germline loops: CDR1 MNHEY, CDR2 SVGAGI. CDR3 size: 14 residues. J lost 10 bases, V lost 0 bases, and 3 bases had no gene match. CDR3 nucleotides: TGTGCCAGCAGTTACTCCGGGACAGGGGGCAGAGCTTTCTTT. This translates into CASSYSGTGGRAFF.

The rearrangement uses TRBV27 and TRBJ2-6; D perhaps matches TRBD1 (6 bases). The CDR3 has 17 residues. Trimming shortened V by 3 bases and J by 0 bases, and 12 bases separated the two germline ends. CDR1 is MNHEY, CDR2 SMNVEV, per germline (reference sequence). CDR3 amino acids: CASSFGVGASGANVLTF. In nucleotides, the CDR3 is TGTGCCAGCAGTTTTGGTGTGGGGGCCTCTGGGGCCAACGTCCTGACTTTC.

Only one count was recorded for this clone. This chain connects TRBV5-1 to TRBJ2-5; 12 nucleotides match TRBD1. With V trimmed by 0 bases and J by 3 bases, 3 bases remained unmatched. CDR3 size: 16 residues. From germline, CDR1 is SGHRS and CDR2 YFSETQ. DNA for the CDR3: TGCGCCAGCAGCTTGGTGGGACAGGGGGCAGAAGAGACCCAGTACTTC. It codes for CASSLVGQGAEETQYF.

There are a few counts of this clone. The chain is built from TRBV7-9 and TRBJ2-1; TRBD2 matches 7 bases. V lost 4 bases and J lost 10; bases outside the gene matches: 4. Germline V gene lookup returns CDR1 SEHNR and CDR2 FQNEAQ (reference sequence). This CDR3 region has 12 residues. DNA of the CDR3: TGTGCCAGCAGCTCTCATAGCGGGGAGCAGTTCTTC. Translated, it gives CASSSHSGEQFF.

The rearrangement links TRBV27 to TRBJ2-7; no clear D. The CDR3 runs to 13 residues. The V gene lost 2 bases and the J gene lost 2 bases, with 7 bases spanning the gap. Germline V gene data show CDR1 as MNHEY and CDR2 as SMNVEV (reference sequence). In nucleotides, the CDR3 is TGTGCCAGCAGTTTAGCATCGGCCTACGAGCAGTACTTC. Its protein is CASSLASAYEQYF.

This clone was detected once. The chain carries TRBV6-5 and TRBJ1-3, with D hard to call. Germline V gene sequence: CDR1 MNHEY, CDR2 SVGAGI. Trimming left V 8 bases short and J 0 bases short, with 2 bases between. This CDR3 is built from 11 residues. CDR3 region: CASLSGNTIYF. CDR3 nucleotides: TGTGCCAGCCTCTCTGGAAACACCATATATTTT.

J is TRBJ1-5 and V is TRBV7-9; possible D gene TRBD1, 6 bases. CDR3 length: 13 residues. Per the germline V gene, CDR1 is SEHNR and CDR2 is FQNEAQ (reference sequence). V lost 6 bases to trimming and J lost 4 bases, with 10 bases between them. The CDR3 is CASSPGQNQPQHF. The CDR3 coding sequence is TGTGCCAGCAGTCCCGGACAGAATCAGCCCCAGCATTTT.

This clone has a single count. V is TRBV7-6 and J is TRBJ2-1, with D perhaps matching TRBD2 (6 bases). The CDR3 covers 12 residues. Trimming pared 1 base from V and 9 bases from J, leaving 7 bases between. CDR1 is SGHVS, CDR2 FNYEAQ, per germline. CDR3 DNA sequence: TGTGCCAGCAGCTTAGAGGGAGGTGAGCAGTTCTTC. Its translation: CASSLEGGEQFF.

V is TRBV6-1 and J is TRBJ1-6; a weak D match, TRBD1 (6 bases). The V gene's germline CDR1 is MNHNS and CDR2 SASEGT. V was pared by 8 bases and J by 7 bases, with 15 bases between. The CDR3 loop spans 14 amino acids. The CDR3 spells CASGGRGINSPLHF. The CDR3, as DNA: TGTGCCAGCGGGGGCAGGGGAATAAATTCACCCCTCCACTTT.

The CDR3 region is CASSSQGAESPLHF. The CDR3 nucleotides are TGTGCCAGCAGCTCACAGGGGGCTGAATCACCCCTCCACTTT. The chain is built from TRBV11-1 and TRBJ1-6; 9 positions match TRBD1. The junction had 5 bases not matched to a gene; V was cut back by 4 bases and J by 10 bases. There are 14 residues in the CDR3. Germline V gives CDR1 SGHAT, CDR2 FQDESV (reference sequence).

The chain has TRBV4-1 and TRBJ2-5; 8 positions match TRBD1. Unmatched junction bases numbered 6, after V lost 6 bases and J lost 3 bases. This CDR3 spans 14 amino acids. In germline, CDR1 is MGHRA, CDR2 YSYEKL. The CDR3 nucleotides are TGCGCCAGCAGTTACGGACAGGGAGAAGAGACCCAGTACTTC. The encoded protein is CASSYGQGEETQYF.

The V gene is TRBV2, the J gene TRBJ2-7; a weak D match, TRBD1 (5 bases). The CDR3 sequence is 13 residues long. Per germline, CDR1 SNHLY and CDR2 FYNNEI. The V gene lost 7 bases and the J gene lost 0 bases, with 10 bases spanning the gap. DNA for the CDR3: TGTGCCAGCAACCAGGACATCTCCTACGAGCAGTACTTC. The encoded protein is CASNQDISYEQYF.

Regarding this clone: One end of the junction does not line up with germline, which may come from a read error. The rearrangement links TRBV7-7 to TRBJ2-1; 7 nucleotides line up with TRBD1. The CDR3 has 16 amino acids. The germline CDR1 and CDR2 sequences are SSHAT and FNYEAQ (reference sequence). The CDR3 DNA is TGTGCTAGCAGCTCTTCCGACAGGGCGAACCTTGATGAGCAGTTCTTC. This gives the protein CASSSSDRANLDEQFF. The whole variable domain, filled in from reference TRBV7-7 and TRBJ2-1, reads GAGVSQSPRYKVTKRGQDVTLRCDPISSHATLYWYQQALGQGPEFLTYFNYEAQPDKSGLPSDRFSAERPEGSISTLTIQRTEQRDSAMYRCASSSSDRANLDEQFFGPGTRLTVL.

This sequence joins TRBV4-1 and TRBJ1-4; no reliable D call. CDR1 MGHRA and CDR2 YSYEKL come from the germline V gene. This CDR3 region has 13 residues. Trimming removed 0 bases at V and 7 bases at J, with 6 bases between. The CDR3 bases are TGCGCCAGCAGCCAAGATTCTCGTGAAAAACTGTTTTTT. This encodes CASSQDSREKLFF.

In its sample, this clone was seen a few times. The DNA for the CDR3 is TGTGCCAGCACGGGACAGGATAATTCACCCCTCCACTTT. It yields the protein CASTGQDNSPLHF. The J gene is TRBJ1-6, the V gene TRBV6-5, with TRBD1 identical over 8 bases. Germline loops: CDR1 MNHEY, CDR2 SVGAGI. V was pared by 7 bases and J by 5 bases, with 1 base of the junction left unmatched. The CDR3 has 13 amino acids.

V gene TRBV6-1 combines with J gene TRBJ2-7; 9 bases fit TRBD1. Germline lookup yields CDR1 MNHNS and CDR2 SASEGT. The CDR3 totals 15 residues. Unmatched junction bases numbered 7, after V lost 5 bases and J lost 2 bases. The chain's CDR3 is CASSLGQGLTYEQYF. The CDR3 DNA follows: TGTGCCAGCAGTCTGGGACAGGGACTCACCTACGAGCAGTACTTC.

This clone was detected a few times. The rearrangement uses TRBV10-3 and TRBJ1-3, with 7 bases matching TRBD1. The CDR3 extends over 16 amino acids. The junction had 13 bases not matched to a gene; V was cut back by 5 bases and J by 6 bases. From germline, CDR1 is ENHRY and CDR2 SYGVKD. CDR3 sequence reads: CAISTGQDVGLNTIYF. In DNA form, the CDR3 reads TGTGCCATCAGTACAGGACAGGACGTAGGCCTAAACACCATATATTTT.

DNA of the CDR3: TGTGCCAGCAGTTTCGTGTACTCTGGGGCCAACGTCCTGACTTTC. Translation: CASSFVYSGANVLTF. The chain has TRBV27 and TRBJ2-6; D call uncertain. V was cut by 3 bases and J by 0 bases, with 6 bases left in between. CDR1 and CDR2 from the germline V gene are MNHEY and SMNVEV (reference sequence). The CDR3 totals 15 residues.

This rearrangement joins TRBV28 to TRBJ2-7; 8 nucleotides match TRBD1. Germline-derived CDR1 and CDR2 are MDHEN and SYDVKM. The CDR3 extends over 15 amino acids. V shed 6 bases and J 5 bases; nucleotides not matched to a gene: 12. In DNA, the CDR3 is TGTGCCAGCAGCCGCGGACAGGGCAGTTTGCACGAGCAGTACTTC. Its protein is CASSRGQGSLHEQYF.

The V and J genes are TRBV19 and TRBJ2-2; 7 bases map to TRBD2. Germline CDR1 reads LNHDA; CDR2 reads SQIVND (reference sequence). This CDR3 region has 15 residues. J was trimmed by 2 bases and V by 7 bases; bases with no gene match: 7. CDR3 nucleotide sequence: TGTGCCAGTAACCCGACTAGCTTAAACACCGGGGAGCTGTTTTTT. Its translation is CASNPTSLNTGELFF. Full variable domain (remainder filled in from reference TRBV19 and TRBJ2-2): DGGITQSPKYLFRKEGQNVTLSCEQNLNHDAMYWYRQDPGQGLRLIYYSQIVNDFQKGDIAEGYSVSREKKESFPLTVTSAQKNPTAFYLCASNPTSLNTGELFFGEGSRLTVL.

V gene TRBV9 combines with J gene TRBJ2-2, with D unclear. V gave up 2 bases and J gave up 1 base, with 9 bases separating them. Germline V gene data show CDR1 as SGDLS and CDR2 as YYNGEE. This CDR3 contains 15 residues. CDR3 protein: CASSVGYRNTGELFF. The CDR3 coding sequence is TGTGCCAGCAGCGTCGGGTATCGGAACACCGGGGAGCTGTTTTTT.

The V and J genes are TRBV12-5 and TRBJ2-7; 8 bases are a match to TRBD2. CDR1 is LGHNT and CDR2 is FRNRAP in the germline V gene. V shed 2 bases, J shed 0 bases, and the junction held 3 bases outside the gene matches. This CDR3 has 15 residues. The CDR3 protein is CASGLRAGASYEQYF. Written as DNA, the CDR3 is TGTGCTAGTGGTTTGAGAGCGGGGGCCTCCTACGAGCAGTACTTC.

The chain combines TRBV6-5 with TRBJ1-1; 8 bases fit TRBD1. The V segment lost 3 bases and the J segment 5 bases; nucleotides outside the gene matches: 5. This CDR3 has 14 residues. Germline CDR1 reads MNHEY; CDR2 reads SVGAGI. In DNA, the CDR3 is TGTGCCAGCAGTTATGTCAGGACAGGGACTGAAGCTTTCTTT. This encodes CASSYVRTGTEAFF.